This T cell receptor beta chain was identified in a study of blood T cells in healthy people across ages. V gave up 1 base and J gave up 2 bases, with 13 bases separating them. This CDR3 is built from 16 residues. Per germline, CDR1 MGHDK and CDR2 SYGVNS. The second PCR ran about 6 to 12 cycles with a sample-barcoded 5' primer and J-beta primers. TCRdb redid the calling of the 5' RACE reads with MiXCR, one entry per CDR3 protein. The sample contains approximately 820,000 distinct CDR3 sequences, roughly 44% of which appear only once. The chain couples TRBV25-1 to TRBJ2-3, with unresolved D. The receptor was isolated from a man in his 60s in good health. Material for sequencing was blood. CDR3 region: CASSELGNRATDTQYF. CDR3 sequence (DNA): TGTGCCAGCAGTGAATTAGGAAACCGAGCCACAGATACGCAGTATTTT.